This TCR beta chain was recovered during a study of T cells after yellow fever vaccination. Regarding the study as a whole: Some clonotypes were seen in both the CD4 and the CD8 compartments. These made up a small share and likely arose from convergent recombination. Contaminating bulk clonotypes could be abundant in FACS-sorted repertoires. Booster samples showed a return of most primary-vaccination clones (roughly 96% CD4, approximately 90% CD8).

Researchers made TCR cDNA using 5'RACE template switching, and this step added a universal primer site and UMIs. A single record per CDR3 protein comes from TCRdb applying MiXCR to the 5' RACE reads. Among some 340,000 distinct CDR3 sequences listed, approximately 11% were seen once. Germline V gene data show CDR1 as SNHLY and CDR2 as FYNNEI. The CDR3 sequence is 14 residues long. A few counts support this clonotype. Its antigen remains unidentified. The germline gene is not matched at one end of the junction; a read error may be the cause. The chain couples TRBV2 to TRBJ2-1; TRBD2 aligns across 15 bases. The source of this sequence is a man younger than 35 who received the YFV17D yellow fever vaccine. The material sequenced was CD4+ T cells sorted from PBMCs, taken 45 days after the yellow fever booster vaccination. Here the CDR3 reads CATSPGLAGGEQFF. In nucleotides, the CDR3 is TGTGCCACCAGTCCGGGACTAGCGGGGGGCGAGCAGTTCTTC.